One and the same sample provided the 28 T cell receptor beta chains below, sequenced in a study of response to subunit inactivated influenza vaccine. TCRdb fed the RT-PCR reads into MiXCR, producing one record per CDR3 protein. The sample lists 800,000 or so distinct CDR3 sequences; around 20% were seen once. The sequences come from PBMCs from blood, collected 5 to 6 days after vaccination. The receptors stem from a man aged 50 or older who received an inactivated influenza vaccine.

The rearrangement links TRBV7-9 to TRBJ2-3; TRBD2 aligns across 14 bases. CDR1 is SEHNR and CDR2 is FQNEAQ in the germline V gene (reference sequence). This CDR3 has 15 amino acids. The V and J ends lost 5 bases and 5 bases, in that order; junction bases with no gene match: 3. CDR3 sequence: CASSRLAGGRDTQYF. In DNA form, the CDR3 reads TGTGCCAGCAGCCGACTAGCGGGGGGGCGAGATACGCAGTATTTT.

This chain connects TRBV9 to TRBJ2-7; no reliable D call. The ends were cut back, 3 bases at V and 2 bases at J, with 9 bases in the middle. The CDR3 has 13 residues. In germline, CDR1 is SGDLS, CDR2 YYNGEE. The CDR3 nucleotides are TGTGCCAGCAGCGCGGCTTCTACCTACGAGCAGTACTTC. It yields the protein CASSAASTYEQYF.

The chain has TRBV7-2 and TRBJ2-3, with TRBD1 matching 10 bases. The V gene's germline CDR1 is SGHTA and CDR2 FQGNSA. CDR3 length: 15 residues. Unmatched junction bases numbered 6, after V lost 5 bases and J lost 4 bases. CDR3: CASSRRDRGSDTQYF. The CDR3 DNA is TGTGCCAGCAGCCGCCGGGACAGGGGTTCAGATACGCAGTATTTT.

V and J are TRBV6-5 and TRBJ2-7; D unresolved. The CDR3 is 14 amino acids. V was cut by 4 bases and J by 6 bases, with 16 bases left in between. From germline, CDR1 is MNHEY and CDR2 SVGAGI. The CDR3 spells CASSLRRADTEQYF. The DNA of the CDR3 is TGTGCCAGCAGTTTGAGGCGCGCGGATACCGAGCAGTACTTC.

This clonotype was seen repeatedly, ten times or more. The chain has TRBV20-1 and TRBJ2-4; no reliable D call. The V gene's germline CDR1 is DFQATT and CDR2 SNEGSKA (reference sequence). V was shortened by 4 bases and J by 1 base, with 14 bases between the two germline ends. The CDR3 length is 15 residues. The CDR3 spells CSATRSQSAKNIQYF. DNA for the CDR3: TGCAGTGCTACCCGTTCCCAATCGGCCAAAAACATTCAGTACTTC.

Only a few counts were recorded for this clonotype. The CDR3 region has the DNA TGTGCCAGCAGCTCCAAAACCGGGACAGGCTATAATTCACCCCTCCACTTT. This gives the protein CASSSKTGTGYNSPLHF. V is TRBV7-3 and J is TRBJ1-6; 8 nucleotides line up with TRBD1. This CDR3 contains 17 residues. V trimming: 4 bases; J trimming: 3 bases; junction bases outside the gene matches: 8. CDR1 and CDR2 (germline): SGHTA, FQGTGA.

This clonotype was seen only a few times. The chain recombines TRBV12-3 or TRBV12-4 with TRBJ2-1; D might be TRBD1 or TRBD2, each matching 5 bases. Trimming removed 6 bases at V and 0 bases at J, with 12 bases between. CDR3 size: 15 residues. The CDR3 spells CASRAPGPSYNEQFF. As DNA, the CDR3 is TGTGCCAGCAGGGCCCCGGGACCCTCCTACAATGAGCAGTTCTTC.

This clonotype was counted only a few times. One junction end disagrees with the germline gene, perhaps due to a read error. The CDR3 loop is CASSSEAPSWVF. CDR3 nucleotides: TGTGCCAGCAGCTCAGAGGCCCCCTCGTGGGTCTTC. V usage is TRBV7-6 and J usage is TRBJ2-7; D gene uncertain. CDR3 length: 12 amino acids. Germline loops: CDR1 SGHVS, CDR2 FNYEAQ.

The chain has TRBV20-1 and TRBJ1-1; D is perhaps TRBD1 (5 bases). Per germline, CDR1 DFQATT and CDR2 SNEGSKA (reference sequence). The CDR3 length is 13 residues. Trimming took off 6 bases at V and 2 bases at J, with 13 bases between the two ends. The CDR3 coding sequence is TGCAGTGCATCCGGGACGATTAACACTGAAGCTTTCTTT. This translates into CSASGTINTEAFF.

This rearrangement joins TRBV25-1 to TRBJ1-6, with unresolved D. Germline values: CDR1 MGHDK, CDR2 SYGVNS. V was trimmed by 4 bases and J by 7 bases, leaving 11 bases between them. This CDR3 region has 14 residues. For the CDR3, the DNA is TGTGCCAGCAGTGTTGGCAGATTAAATTCACCCCTCCACTTT. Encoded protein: CASSVGRLNSPLHF.

The CDR3 DNA reads TGCGCCAGCAGCTCGGGACTATCCGGCTACGAGCAGTACTTC. It specifies CASSSGLSGYEQYF. V usage is TRBV5-1 and J usage is TRBJ2-7; 7 bases are a match to TRBD2. CDR3 length: 14 amino acids. Losses at the gene ends were 3 bases for V and 3 bases for J; bases not matched to a gene: 6. Germline V CDR1 and CDR2: SGHRS, YFSETQ.

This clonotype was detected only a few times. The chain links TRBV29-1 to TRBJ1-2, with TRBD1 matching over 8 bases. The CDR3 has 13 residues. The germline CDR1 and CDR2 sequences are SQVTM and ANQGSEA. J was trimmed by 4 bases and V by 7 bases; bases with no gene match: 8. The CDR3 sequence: CSAGQGRGYGYTF. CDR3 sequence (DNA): TGCAGCGCAGGACAGGGTAGGGGCTATGGCTACACCTTC. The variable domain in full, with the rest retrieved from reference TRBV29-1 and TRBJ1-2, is SAVISQKPSRDICQRGTSLTIQCQVDSQVTMMFWYRQQPGQSLTLIATANQGSEATYESGFVIDKFPISRPNLTFSTLTVSNMSPEDSSIYLCSAGQGRGYGYTFGSGTRLTVV.

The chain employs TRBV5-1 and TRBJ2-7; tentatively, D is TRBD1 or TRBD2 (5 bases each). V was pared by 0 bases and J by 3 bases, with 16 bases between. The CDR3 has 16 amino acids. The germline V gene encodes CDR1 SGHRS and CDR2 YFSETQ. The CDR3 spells CASSLEGTLQDYEQYF. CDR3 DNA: TGCGCCAGCAGCTTGGAGGGGACCCTGCAGGACTACGAGCAGTACTTC.

The CDR3, as DNA: TGTGCCAGCAGTTCCCCCCCTGTGCCAGATACGCAGTATTTT. Translating it yields CASSSPPVPDTQYF. The chain has TRBV6-5 and TRBJ2-3; D remains ambiguous. Germline CDR1 MNHEY, CDR2 SVGAGI. V gave up 4 bases and J gave up 4 bases, with 12 bases separating them. The length of the CDR3 is 14 residues.

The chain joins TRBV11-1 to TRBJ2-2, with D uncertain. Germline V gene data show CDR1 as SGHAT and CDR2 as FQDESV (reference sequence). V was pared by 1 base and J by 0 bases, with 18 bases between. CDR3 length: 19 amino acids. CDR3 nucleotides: TGTGCCAGCAGCTTAGGCTTTCGAGGCTCCGGTGCGAACACCGGGGAGCTGTTTTTT. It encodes CASSLGFRGSGANTGELFF.

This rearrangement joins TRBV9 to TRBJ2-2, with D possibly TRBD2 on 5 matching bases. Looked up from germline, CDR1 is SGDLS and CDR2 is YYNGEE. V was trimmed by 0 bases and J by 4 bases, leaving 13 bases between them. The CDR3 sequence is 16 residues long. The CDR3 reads CASSVDRQEVTGELFF. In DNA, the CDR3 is TGTGCCAGCAGCGTAGATCGGCAGGAGGTCACCGGGGAGCTGTTTTTT.

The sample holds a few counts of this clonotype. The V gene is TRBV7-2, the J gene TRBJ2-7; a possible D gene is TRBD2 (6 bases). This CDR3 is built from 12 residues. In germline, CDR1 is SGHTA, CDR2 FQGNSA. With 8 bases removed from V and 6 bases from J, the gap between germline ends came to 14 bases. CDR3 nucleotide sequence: TGTGCCAGCGCTTGGGCTAGCGCCGAGCAGTACTTC. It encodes CASAWASAEQYF.

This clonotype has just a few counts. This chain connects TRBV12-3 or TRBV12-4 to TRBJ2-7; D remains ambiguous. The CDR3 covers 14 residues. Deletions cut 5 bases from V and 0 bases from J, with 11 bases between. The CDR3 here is CASSTGSSSYEQYF. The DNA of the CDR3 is TGTGCCAGCAGTACCGGCTCCAGCTCCTACGAGCAGTACTTC.

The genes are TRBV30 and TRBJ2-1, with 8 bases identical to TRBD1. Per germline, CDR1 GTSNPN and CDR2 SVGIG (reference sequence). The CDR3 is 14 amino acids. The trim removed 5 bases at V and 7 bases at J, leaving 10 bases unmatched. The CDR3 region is CAWVRGTGGNEQFF. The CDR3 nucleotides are TGTGCCTGGGTAAGGGGGACAGGAGGGAATGAGCAGTTCTTC.

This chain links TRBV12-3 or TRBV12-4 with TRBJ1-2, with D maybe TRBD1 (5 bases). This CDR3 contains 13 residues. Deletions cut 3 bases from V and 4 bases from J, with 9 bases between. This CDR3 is CASSLNGAYGYTF. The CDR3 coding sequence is TGTGCCAGCAGTTTGAACGGGGCCTATGGCTACACCTTC.

In DNA form, the CDR3 reads TGTGCCAGCAGTCCACTGGGACAGGGAATAGGGAATGAGCAGTTCTTC. Translated, it gives CASSPLGQGIGNEQFF. V gene TRBV6-2 or TRBV6-3 combines with J gene TRBJ2-1; 9 bases map to TRBD1. The CDR3 is made up of 16 amino acids. V dropped 5 bases and J dropped 7; count of bases not matched to a gene: 12. In germline, CDR1 is MNHEY, CDR2 SVGEGT.

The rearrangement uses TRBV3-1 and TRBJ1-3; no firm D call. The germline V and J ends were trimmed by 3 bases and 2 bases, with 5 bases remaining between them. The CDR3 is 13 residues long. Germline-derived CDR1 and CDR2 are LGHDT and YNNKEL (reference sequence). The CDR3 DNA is TGTGCCAGCAGCCATAGGACTGGAAACACCATATATTTT. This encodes CASSHRTGNTIYF.

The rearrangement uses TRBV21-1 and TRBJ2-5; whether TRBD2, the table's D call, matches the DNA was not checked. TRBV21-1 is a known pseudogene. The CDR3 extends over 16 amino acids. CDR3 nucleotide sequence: TGTGCCAGCAGCCCCACGGCTAGCGGACCGCAAGAGACCCAGTACTTC. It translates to CASSPTASGPQETQYF.

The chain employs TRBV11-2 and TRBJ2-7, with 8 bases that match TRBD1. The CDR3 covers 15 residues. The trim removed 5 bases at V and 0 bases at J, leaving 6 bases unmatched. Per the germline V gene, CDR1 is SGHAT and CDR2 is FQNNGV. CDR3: CASSPWTGNSYEQYF. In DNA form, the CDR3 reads TGTGCCAGCAGCCCATGGACAGGGAACTCCTACGAGCAGTACTTC.

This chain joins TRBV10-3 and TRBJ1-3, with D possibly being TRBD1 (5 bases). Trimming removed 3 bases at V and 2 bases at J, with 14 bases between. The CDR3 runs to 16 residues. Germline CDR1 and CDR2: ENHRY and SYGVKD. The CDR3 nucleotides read TGTGCCATCAGTGACCCGGCGGGGGTTACTGGAAACACCATATATTTT. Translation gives CAISDPAGVTGNTIYF.

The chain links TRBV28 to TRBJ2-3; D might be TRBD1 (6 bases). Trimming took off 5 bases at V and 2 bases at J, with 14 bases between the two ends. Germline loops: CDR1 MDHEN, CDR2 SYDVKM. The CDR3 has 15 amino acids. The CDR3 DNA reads TGTGCCAGCAGTCCCGGACAGACACACACAGATACGCAGTATTTT. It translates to CASSPGQTHTDTQYF.

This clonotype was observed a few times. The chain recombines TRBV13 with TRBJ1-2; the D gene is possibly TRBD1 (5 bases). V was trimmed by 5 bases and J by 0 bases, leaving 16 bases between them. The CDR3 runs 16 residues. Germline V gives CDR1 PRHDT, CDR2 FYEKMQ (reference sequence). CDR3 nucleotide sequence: TGTGCCAGCAGCGACTCATCGCAGGGCCCTAACTATGGCTACACCTTC. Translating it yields CASSDSSQGPNYGYTF.

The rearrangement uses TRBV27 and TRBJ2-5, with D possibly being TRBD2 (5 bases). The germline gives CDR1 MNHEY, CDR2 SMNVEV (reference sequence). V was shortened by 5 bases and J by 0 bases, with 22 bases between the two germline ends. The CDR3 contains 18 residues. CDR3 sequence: CASSPGWFGVVNQETQYF. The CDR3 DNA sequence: TGTGCCAGCAGTCCGGGGTGGTTTGGCGTGGTTAACCAAGAGACCCAGTACTTC.